The 13 T cell receptor beta chains below come from one sample, sequenced in a study of T cell responses to AZD1222 COVID-19 vaccine. Sequencing was performed with immunoSEQ multiplex PCR; in TCRdb, only in-frame clones are kept and a portion is missing. The data contain over 100,000 clones, about 89% of them singletons. The source material was peripheral blood, sampled 28 days after the second dose of the MenACWY control vaccine. These receptors came from an adult who received the MenACWY meningococcal vaccine as a control.

The rearrangement uses TRBV5-1 and TRBJ1-4; D is unclear. Germline V CDR1 and CDR2: SGHRS, YFSETQ. V was trimmed by 5 bases and J by 8 bases, leaving 16 bases between them. This CDR3 has 14 residues. CDR3 DNA sequence: TGCGCCAGCAGTAGAAGGGCGGAGGGCGAAAAACTGTTTTTT. Translation: CASSRRAEGEKLFF. Filled out from reference TRBV5-1 and TRBJ1-4, the complete variable domain reads KAGVTQTPRYLIKTRGQQVTLSCSPISGHRSVSWYQQTPGQGLQFLFEYFSETQRNKGNFPGRFSGRQFSNSRSEMNVSTLELGDSALYLCASSRRAEGEKLFFGSGTQLSVL.

The count of this clone is one. The rearrangement links TRBV28 to TRBJ1-5; D perhaps matches TRBD1 (5 bases). V was clipped by 3 bases and J by 7 bases, with 13 bases between them. In germline, CDR1 is MDHEN, CDR2 SYDVKM. CDR3 length equals 14 residues. The CDR3 spells CASSLSRQGQPQHF. The CDR3 DNA reads TGTGCCAGCAGTTTGAGTAGGCAGGGCCAGCCCCAGCATTTT.

The chain links TRBV25-1 to TRBJ1-2; D might be TRBD1 (6 bases). V gave up 6 bases and J gave up 2 bases, with 10 bases separating them. This CDR3 spans 13 amino acids. The V gene's germline CDR1 is MGHDK and CDR2 SYGVNS. The chain's CDR3 is CASSATGNYGYTF. CDR3 nucleotide sequence: TGTGCCAGCAGCGCCACAGGGAACTATGGCTACACCTTC.

The chain recombines TRBV24-1 with TRBJ1-2; 12 bases are shared with TRBD1. Germline lookup yields CDR1 KGHDR and CDR2 SFDVKD. This CDR3 contains 15 residues. V lost 4 bases to trimming and J lost 4 bases; unmatched junction nucleotides: 3. The CDR3 DNA is TGTGCCACCAGTGACCCGGGACAGGGGGCCTATGGCTACACCTTC. This translates into CATSDPGQGAYGYTF.

The J gene is TRBJ2-7, the V gene TRBV28, with 8 bases matching TRBD1. Germline CDR1 reads MDHEN; CDR2 reads SYDVKM. The CDR3 totals 14 residues. The junction had 7 bases not matched to a gene; V was cut back by 4 bases and J by 5 bases. The DNA for the CDR3 is TGTGCCAGCAGTTCCCCAGGGGGCAAGGACGAGCAGTACTTC. Amino acids: CASSSPGGKDEQYF. Based on the CDR3 plus reference TRBV28 and TRBJ2-7, the full variable domain is DVKVTQSSRYLVKRTGEKVFLECVQDMDHENMFWYRQDPGLGLRLIYFSYDVKMKEKGDIPEGYSVSREKKERFSLILESASTNQTSMYLCASSSPGGKDEQYFGPGTRLTVT.

The rearrangement links TRBV24-1 to TRBJ2-3; D not resolved. This CDR3 spans 16 amino acids. Trimming left V 1 base short and J 1 base short, with 11 bases between. CDR1 is KGHDR and CDR2 is SFDVKD in the germline V gene. CDR3 coding DNA: TGTGCCACCAGTGATTTAAGCCCGCTTGGCACAGATACGCAGTATTTT. Translated: CATSDLSPLGTDTQYF.

Points on this clone: The junction departs from the called germline gene at one end, perhaps through a read error. This chain uses TRBV2 with TRBJ1-6; D unclear. From germline, CDR1 is SNHLY and CDR2 FYNNEI. CDR3 length equals 11 residues. The CDR3 nucleotides are TGTGCCAGCAGCGCGGACGGAACCAGCAGCTTT. It yields the protein CASSADGTSSF.

This chain links TRBV11-1 with TRBJ2-5, with D possibly TRBD2 on 6 matching bases. CDR3 length equals 16 residues. The ends were cut back, 4 bases at V and 1 base at J, with 16 bases in the middle. The germline V gene encodes CDR1 SGHAT and CDR2 FQDESV (reference sequence). CDR3: CASSSKTRRFQETQYF. The DNA for the CDR3 is TGTGCCAGCAGCTCTAAGACTAGGCGGTTCCAAGAGACCCAGTACTTC.

This clone was recorded only once. V gene TRBV7-2 combines with J gene TRBJ2-3; D remains ambiguous. Germline CDR1 and CDR2: SGHTA and FQGNSA. CDR3 size: 11 residues. Between the trimmed V and J ends, which lost 8 bases and 2 bases, there was a span of 5 bases. CDR3 amino acids: CASGNTDTQYF. CDR3 sequence (DNA): TGTGCCAGCGGTAACACAGATACGCAGTATTTT.

A note on this clone: This CDR3 is also generated by other DNA sequences in the sample. The gene calls are TRBV19 and TRBJ1-1; TRBD1 agrees at 7 bases. The ends lost 4 bases at V and 1 base at J; junction bases unmatched: 3. CDR1 is LNHDA, CDR2 SQIVND, per germline (reference sequence). The CDR3 extends over 14 amino acids. CDR3 region: CASSTRTGNTEAFF. In DNA form, the CDR3 reads TGTGCCAGTAGTACCCGGACAGGGAACACTGAAGCTTTCTTT.

The CDR3 region has the DNA TGCGCCAGCAGCCGGTACCTCGGGAGCCGACAGCCCCAGCATTTT. The encoded protein is CASSRYLGSRQPQHF. The chain recombines TRBV4-3 with TRBJ1-5; D is unresolved. Trimming removed 4 bases at V and 7 bases at J, with 17 bases between. Per the germline V gene, CDR1 is LGHNA and CDR2 is YSLEER. The CDR3 is 15 amino acids.

The chain uses TRBV12-5 and TRBJ1-5; unclear D gene. The CDR3 spans 12 residues. Germline V gene sequence: CDR1 LGHNT, CDR2 FRNRAP. V lost 1 base, J lost 4 bases, and 2 bases lay in between. CDR3 DNA: TGTGCTAGTGGTTTGGAGAATCAGCCCCAGCATTTT. Translating it yields CASGLENQPQHF.

V and J are TRBV6-2 or TRBV6-3 and TRBJ2-7, with 8 bases identical to TRBD2. The CDR3 has 18 amino acids. CDR1 and CDR2 (germline): MNHEY, SVGEGT. The V gene end was trimmed by 2 bases and the J gene end by 3 bases; junction bases not matched to a gene: 15. The CDR3, as DNA: TGTGCCAGCAGTTACCCGACGGGCCAAGCGGGGGATAACTACGAGCAGTACTTC. This encodes CASSYPTGQAGDNYEQYF.